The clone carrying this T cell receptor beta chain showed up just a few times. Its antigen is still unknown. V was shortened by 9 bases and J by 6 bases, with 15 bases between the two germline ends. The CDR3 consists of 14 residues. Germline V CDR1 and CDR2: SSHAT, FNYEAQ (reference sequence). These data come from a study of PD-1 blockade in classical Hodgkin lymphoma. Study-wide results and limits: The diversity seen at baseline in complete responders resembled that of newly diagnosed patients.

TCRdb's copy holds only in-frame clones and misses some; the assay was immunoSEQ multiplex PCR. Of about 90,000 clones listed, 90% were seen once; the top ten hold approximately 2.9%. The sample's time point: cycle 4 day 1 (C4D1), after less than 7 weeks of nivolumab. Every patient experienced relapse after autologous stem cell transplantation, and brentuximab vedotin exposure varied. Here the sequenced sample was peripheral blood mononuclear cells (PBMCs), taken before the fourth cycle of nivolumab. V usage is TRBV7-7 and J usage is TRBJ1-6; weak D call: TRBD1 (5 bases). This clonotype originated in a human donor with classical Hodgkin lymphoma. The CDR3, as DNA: TGTGCCAGGCCGGGGCGGGAGGTTAATTCACCCCTCCACTTT. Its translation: CARPGREVNSPLHF.